Each of the 6 T cell receptor beta chains below was sequenced from the same sample in a study of Ad26.COV2.S vaccination and SARS-CoV-2 variants. Treatment defined: roughly 18 received Ad26.COV2.S at low or high dose, single or two shots; roughly five received placebo; per-sample allocation not given. Sample collection was performed on day 63 after the first vaccine or placebo injection. TCRdb's copy holds only in-frame clones and misses some; the assay was immunoSEQ multiplex PCR. This table has roughly 330,000 clones, under 90% appearing once. Source: peripheral blood, taken in a trial of Ad26.COV2.S vaccine versus placebo. The receptors originated from a person between 18 and 65 years old who received the Ad26.COV2.S COVID-19 vaccine or a placebo.

The V call is TRBV6-5, the J call TRBJ2-3; 8 bases fit TRBD2. This CDR3 comprises 16 residues. With 0 bases clipped from V and 5 bases from J, the junction kept 7 bases outside the gene matches. Germline V gene data show CDR1 as MNHEY and CDR2 as SVGAGI. DNA of the CDR3: TGTGCCAGCAGTTACTCGATAGGAGCGGGGGAAGATACGCAGTATTTT. Protein product: CASSYSIGAGEDTQYF.

This chain joins TRBV24-1 and TRBJ1-5, with D unresolved. V gave up 5 bases and J gave up 6 bases, with 7 bases separating them. The CDR3 has 12 amino acids. Germline CDR1 and CDR2: KGHDR and SFDVKD. The CDR3 DNA reads as TGTGCCACCAGTGCCGGGAGTCAGCCCCAGCATTTT. The encoded protein is CATSAGSQPQHF.

CDR3 DNA: TGTGCCAGCAGCCCAACAGGGTATTATGAAAAACTGTTTTTT. It encodes CASSPTGYYEKLFF. The rearrangement uses TRBV11-2 and TRBJ1-4; D may be TRBD1 (6 bases). The CDR3 extends over 14 amino acids. Germline V gene sequence: CDR1 SGHAT, CDR2 FQNNGV. V was clipped by 5 bases and J by 6 bases, with 13 bases between them.

V and J are TRBV4-1 and TRBJ1-2; tentatively, D is TRBD1 (5 bases). V was trimmed by 4 bases and J by 2 bases, leaving 17 bases between them. The CDR3 loop spans 16 amino acids. Germline V CDR1 and CDR2: MGHRA, YSYEKL. The CDR3: CASSLLPLGGNYGYTF. The CDR3 DNA sequence: TGCGCCAGCAGCCTTCTCCCCTTGGGGGGGAACTATGGCTACACCTTC.

The chain is built from TRBV7-8 and TRBJ2-7; no reliable D call. The CDR3 runs 15 residues. Trimming took 5 bases from V and 3 from J, leaving 17 bases between them. Germline CDR1 reads SGHVS; CDR2 reads FQNEAQ. CDR3 DNA sequence: TGTGCCAGCAGCCTAGAATACGAACGGCTCTACGAGCAGTACTTC. This gives the protein CASSLEYERLYEQYF. The whole variable domain, filled in from reference TRBV7-8 and TRBJ2-7, reads GAGVSQSPRYKVAKRGQDVALRCDPISGHVSLFWYQQALGQGPEFLTYFQNEAQLDKSGLPSDRFFAERPEGSVSTLKIQRTQQEDSAVYLCASSLEYERLYEQYFGPGTRLTVT.

V and J are TRBV18 and TRBJ1-4, with D uncertain. The CDR3 length is 12 residues. CDR1 and CDR2 from the germline V gene are KGHSH and LQKENI. The germline V and J ends were trimmed by 5 bases and 8 bases, with 9 bases remaining between them. In DNA, the CDR3 is TGTGCCAGCTCAACCTATAGCGAAAAACTGTTTTTT. Its translation is CASSTYSEKLFF.